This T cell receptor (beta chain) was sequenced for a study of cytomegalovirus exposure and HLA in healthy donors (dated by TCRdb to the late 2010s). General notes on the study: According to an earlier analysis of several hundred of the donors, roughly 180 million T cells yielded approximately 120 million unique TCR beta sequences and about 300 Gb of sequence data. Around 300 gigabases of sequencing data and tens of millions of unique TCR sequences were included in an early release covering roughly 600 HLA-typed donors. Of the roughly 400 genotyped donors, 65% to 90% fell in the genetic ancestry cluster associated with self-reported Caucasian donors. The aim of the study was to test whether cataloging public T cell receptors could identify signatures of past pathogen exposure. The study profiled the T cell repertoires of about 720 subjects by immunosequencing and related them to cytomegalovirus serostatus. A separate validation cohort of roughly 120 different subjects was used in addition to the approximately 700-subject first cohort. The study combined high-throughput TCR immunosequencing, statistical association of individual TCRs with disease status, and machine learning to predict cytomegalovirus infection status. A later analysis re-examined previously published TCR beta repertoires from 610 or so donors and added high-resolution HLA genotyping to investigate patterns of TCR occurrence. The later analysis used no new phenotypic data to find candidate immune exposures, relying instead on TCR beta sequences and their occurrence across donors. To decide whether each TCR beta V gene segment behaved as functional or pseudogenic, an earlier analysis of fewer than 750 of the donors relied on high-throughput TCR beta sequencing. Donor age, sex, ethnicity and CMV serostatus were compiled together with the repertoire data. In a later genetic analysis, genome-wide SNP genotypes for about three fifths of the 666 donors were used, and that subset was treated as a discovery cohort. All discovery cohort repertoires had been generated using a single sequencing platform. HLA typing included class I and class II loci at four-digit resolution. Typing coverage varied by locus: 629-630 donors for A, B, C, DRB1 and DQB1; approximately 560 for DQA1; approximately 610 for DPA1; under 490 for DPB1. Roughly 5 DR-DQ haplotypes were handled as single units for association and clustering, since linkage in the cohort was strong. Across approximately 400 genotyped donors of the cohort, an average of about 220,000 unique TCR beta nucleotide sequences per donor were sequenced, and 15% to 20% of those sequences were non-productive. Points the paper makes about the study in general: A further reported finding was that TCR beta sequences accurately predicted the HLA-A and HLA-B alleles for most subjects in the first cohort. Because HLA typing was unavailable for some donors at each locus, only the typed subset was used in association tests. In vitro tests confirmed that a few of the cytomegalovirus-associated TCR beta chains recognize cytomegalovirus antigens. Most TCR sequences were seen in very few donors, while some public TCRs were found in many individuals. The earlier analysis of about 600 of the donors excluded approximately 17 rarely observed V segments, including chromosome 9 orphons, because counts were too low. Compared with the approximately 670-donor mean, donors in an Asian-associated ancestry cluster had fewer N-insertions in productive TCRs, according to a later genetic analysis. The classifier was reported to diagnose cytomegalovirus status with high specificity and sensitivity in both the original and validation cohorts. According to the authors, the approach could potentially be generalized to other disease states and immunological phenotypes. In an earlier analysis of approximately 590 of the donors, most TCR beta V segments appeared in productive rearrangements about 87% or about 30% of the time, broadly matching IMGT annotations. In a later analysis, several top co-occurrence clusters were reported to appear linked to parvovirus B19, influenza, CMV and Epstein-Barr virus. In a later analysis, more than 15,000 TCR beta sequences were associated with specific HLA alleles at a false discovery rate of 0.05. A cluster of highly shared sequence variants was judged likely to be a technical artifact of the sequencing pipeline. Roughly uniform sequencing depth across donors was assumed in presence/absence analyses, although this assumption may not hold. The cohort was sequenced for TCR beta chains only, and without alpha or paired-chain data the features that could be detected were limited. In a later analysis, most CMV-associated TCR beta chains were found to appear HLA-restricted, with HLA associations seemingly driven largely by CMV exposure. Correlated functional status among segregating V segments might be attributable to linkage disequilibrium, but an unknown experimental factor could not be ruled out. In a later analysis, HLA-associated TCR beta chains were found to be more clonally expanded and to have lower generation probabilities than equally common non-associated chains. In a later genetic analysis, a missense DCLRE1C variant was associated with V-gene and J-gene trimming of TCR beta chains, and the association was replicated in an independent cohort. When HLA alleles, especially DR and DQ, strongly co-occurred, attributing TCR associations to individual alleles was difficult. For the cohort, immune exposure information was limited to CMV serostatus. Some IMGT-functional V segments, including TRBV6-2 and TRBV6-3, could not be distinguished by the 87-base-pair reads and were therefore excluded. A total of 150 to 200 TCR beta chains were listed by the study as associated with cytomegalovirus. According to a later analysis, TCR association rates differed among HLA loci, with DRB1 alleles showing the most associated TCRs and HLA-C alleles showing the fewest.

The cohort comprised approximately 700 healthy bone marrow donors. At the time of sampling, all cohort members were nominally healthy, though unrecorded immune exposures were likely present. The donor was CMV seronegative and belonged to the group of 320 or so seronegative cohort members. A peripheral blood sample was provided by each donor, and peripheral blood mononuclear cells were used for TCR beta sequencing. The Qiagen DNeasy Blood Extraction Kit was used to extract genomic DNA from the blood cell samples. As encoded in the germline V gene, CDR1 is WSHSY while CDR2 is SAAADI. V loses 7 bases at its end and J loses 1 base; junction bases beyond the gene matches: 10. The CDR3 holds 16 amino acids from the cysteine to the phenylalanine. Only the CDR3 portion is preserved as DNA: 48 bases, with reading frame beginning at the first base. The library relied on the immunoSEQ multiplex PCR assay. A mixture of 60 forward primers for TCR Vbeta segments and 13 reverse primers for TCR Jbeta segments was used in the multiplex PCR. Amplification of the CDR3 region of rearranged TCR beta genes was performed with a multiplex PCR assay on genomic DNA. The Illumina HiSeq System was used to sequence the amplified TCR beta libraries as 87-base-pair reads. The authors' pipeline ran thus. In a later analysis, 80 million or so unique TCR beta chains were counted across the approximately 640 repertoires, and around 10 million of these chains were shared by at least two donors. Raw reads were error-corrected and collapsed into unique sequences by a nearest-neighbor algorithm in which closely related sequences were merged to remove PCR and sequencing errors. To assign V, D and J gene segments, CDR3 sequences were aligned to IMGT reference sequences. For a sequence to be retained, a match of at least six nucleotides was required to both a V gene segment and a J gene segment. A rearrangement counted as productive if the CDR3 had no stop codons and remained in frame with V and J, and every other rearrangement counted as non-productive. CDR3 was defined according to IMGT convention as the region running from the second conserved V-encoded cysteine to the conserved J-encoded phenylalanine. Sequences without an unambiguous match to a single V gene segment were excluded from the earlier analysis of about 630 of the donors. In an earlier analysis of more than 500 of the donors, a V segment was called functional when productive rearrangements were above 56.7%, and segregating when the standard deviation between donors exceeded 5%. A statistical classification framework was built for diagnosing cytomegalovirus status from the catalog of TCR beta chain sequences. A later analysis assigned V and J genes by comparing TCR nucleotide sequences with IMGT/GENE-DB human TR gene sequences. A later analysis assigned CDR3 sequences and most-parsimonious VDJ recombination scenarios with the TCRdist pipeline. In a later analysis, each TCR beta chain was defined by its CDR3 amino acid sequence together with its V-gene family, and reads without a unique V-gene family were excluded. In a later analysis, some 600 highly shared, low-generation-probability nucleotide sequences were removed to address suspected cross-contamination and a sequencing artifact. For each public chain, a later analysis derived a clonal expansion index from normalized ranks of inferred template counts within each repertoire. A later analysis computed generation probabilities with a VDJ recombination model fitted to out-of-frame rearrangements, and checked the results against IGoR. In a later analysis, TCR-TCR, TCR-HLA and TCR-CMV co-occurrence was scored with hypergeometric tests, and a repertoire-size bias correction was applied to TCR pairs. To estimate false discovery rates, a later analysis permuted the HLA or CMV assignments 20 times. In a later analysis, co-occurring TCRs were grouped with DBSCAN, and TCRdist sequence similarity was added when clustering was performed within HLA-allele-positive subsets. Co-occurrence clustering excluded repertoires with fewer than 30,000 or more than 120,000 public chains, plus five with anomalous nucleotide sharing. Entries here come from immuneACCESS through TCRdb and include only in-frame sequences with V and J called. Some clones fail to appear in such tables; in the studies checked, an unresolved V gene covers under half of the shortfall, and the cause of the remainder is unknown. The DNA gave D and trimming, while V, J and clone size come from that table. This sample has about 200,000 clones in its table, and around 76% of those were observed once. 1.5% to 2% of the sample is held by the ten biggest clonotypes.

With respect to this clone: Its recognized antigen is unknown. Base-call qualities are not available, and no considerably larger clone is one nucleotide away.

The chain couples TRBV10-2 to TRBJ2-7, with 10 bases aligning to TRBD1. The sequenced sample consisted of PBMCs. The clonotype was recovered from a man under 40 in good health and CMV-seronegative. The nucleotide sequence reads TGCGCCAGCACTTCCCTCGACAGGGGGCCGTCCTACGAGCAGTACTTC. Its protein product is CASTSLDRGPSYEQYF.